Presented here are 4 T cell receptor beta chains from one specimen sequenced in a study of blood T cells in healthy people across ages (dated by TCRdb to the mid-2010s). The library relied on 5' RACE. The listed sequencing device is Illumina HiSeq 2500. A second PCR of about 6 to 11 cycles was performed with a sample-barcoded 5' primer and a J-beta primer mix. TCRdb reprocessed the public reads (quality trimming at Q25 with fastp, clone calling with MiXCR) and kept in-frame beta chains. Duplicate CDR3 protein sequences are folded into a single record with the most common DNA and genes. The sample includes about 1.1 million distinct CDR3 sequences, with 35% to 45% observed a single time. The ten biggest clones cover around 13% of the sample. The material sequenced was blood. The source of these receptors is a man between 18 and 29 years old in good health.

The genes are TRBV15 and TRBJ1-5, with D tentatively TRBD1 (6 bases). The CDR3 consists of 19 residues. The V end was cut by 6 bases, the J end by 2 bases, with 26 bases between. Per germline, CDR1 LNHNV and CDR2 YYDKDF (reference sequence). CDR3 bases: TGTGCCACCAGAACACAGTTAGCAGGGGAAAATTATGGCAATCAGCCCCAGCATTTT. This encodes CATRTQLAGENYGNQPQHF.

This chain connects TRBV27 to TRBJ2-1; D ambiguous. This CDR3 has 20 residues. Germline V lookup: CDR1 MNHEY, CDR2 SMNVEV (reference sequence). V lost 7 bases to trimming and J lost 0 bases, with 28 bases between them. CDR3 sequence (DNA): TGTGCCAGCACCTCTTATGATATCGACCCGCTAGTGAGCTCCTACAATGAGCAGTTCTTC. It translates to CASTSYDIDPLVSSYNEQFF.

About this clonotype itself: Likely a read error: the CDR3 ends without its conserved phenylalanine or tryptophan. This chain joins TRBV4-3 and TRBJ2-1, with TRBD2 matching 9 bases. CDR1 and CDR2 (germline): LGHNA, YSLEER. The trim removed 8 bases at V and 4 bases at J, leaving 6 bases unmatched. This CDR3 has 14 amino acids. The DNA of the CDR3 is TGCGCCAGCGCCGGTCTAGCGGGATACAATGAGCAGTTCTAC. Its translation: CASAGLAGYNEQFY.

This clonotype occurred a few times. The rearrangement links TRBV6-5 to TRBJ2-1; 8 bases fit TRBD1. The J segment lost 4 bases and the V segment lost 6 bases, leaving 8 bases of the junction unmatched. Germline lookup yields CDR1 MNHEY and CDR2 SVGAGI. The CDR3 contains 15 residues. The CDR3, as DNA: TGTGCCAGCAGAGCAGGGGGCGCGTGGTACAATGAGCAGTTCTTC. Amino acid sequence: CASRAGGAWYNEQFF.